This entry lists 18 T cell receptor beta chains sequenced from one sample in a study of blood T cell repertoires in COVID-19. Method: immunoSEQ multiplex PCR; TCRdb's copy keeps in-frame clones and lacks some. This sample has roughly 160,000 clones, with about four fifths found just once. The sample comprised peripheral blood. All receptors derive from a man younger than 35 with active or convalescent COVID-19.

The chain is built from TRBV7-2 and TRBJ2-1; TRBD2 matches at 12 bases. The CDR3 runs 16 residues. Germline loops: CDR1 SGHTA, CDR2 FQGNSA. V was pared by 3 bases and J by 9 bases, with 9 bases of the junction left unmatched. The CDR3 reads CASSFATSGSTGEQFF. CDR3 DNA: TGTGCCAGCAGCTTCGCGACTAGCGGGAGCACGGGTGAGCAGTTCTTC. The full variable domain, its missing parts supplied by reference TRBV7-2 and TRBJ2-1, is GAGVSQSPSNKVTEKGKDVELRCDPISGHTALYWYRQSLGQGLEFLIYFQGNSAPDKSGLPSDRFSAERTGGSVSTLTIQRTQQEDSAVYLCASSFATSGSTGEQFFGPGTRLTVL.

This rearrangement joins TRBV5-1 to TRBJ1-2; 11 bases map to TRBD1. The CDR3 runs 14 residues. The trim removed 4 bases at V and 7 bases at J, leaving 6 bases unmatched. Germline CDR1 reads SGHRS; CDR2 reads YFSETQ. The CDR3 nucleotides read TGCGCCAGCAGCGCAGGACAGGGGGCGGGTGGCTACACCTTC. It yields the protein CASSAGQGAGGYTF.

Here the CDR3 reads CASSFDREHEQYF. The DNA for the CDR3 is TGTGCCAGCAGTTTTGACAGGGAGCACGAGCAGTACTTC. This rearrangement joins TRBV13 to TRBJ2-7; 7 nucleotides match TRBD1. The ends lost 6 bases at V and 5 bases at J; junction bases unmatched: 7. This CDR3 is built from 13 residues. From germline, CDR1 is PRHDT and CDR2 FYEKMQ (reference sequence).

The gene calls are TRBV30 and TRBJ2-5, with D tentatively TRBD1 (5 bases). With 2 bases removed from V and 5 bases from J, the gap between germline ends came to 12 bases. The CDR3 is made up of 13 amino acids. The germline V gene has CDR1 GTSNPN and CDR2 SVGIG (reference sequence). The DNA of the CDR3 is TGTGCCTGGAGTCAGTCAGGGTATGAGACCCAGTACTTC. Its protein product is CAWSQSGYETQYF.

The chain carries TRBV15 and TRBJ2-7; perhaps TRBD2 as D (7 bases). Trimming pared 8 bases from V and 4 bases from J, leaving 9 bases between. Germline CDR1 and CDR2: LNHNV and YYDKDF (reference sequence). The CDR3 has 11 amino acids. CDR3 protein: CATGRGYEQYF. The CDR3 nucleotides read TGTGCCACCGGGAGGGGGTACGAGCAGTACTTC.

This rearrangement joins TRBV2 to TRBJ2-7, with 8 bases matching TRBD1. The CDR3 is 13 amino acids. Germline V gene sequence: CDR1 SNHLY, CDR2 FYNNEI. Trimming at V came to 8 bases and at J to 4 bases, leaving 7 bases not matched to a gene. CDR3 sequence: CASYSGGLYEQYF. The CDR3 nucleotides read TGTGCCAGCTACTCAGGGGGCCTTTACGAGCAGTACTTC.

The chain links TRBV9 to TRBJ2-2; possible D gene TRBD1, 6 bases. This CDR3 comprises 18 residues. The V end was cut by 3 bases, the J end by 5 bases, with 23 bases between. CDR1 is SGDLS and CDR2 is YYNGEE in the germline V gene. The CDR3 DNA reads as TGTGCCAGCAGCGGAATAACAGACAGGATACGAAGTACCGGGGAGCTGTTTTTT. Protein product: CASSGITDRIRSTGELFF.

The chain combines TRBV19 with TRBJ1-2; D unresolved. The CDR3 is made up of 12 amino acids. Trimming removed 6 bases at V and 0 bases at J, with 5 bases between. Germline V gene lookup returns CDR1 LNHDA and CDR2 SQIVND (reference sequence). Written as DNA, the CDR3 is TGTGCCAGTAGAGAGTCTAACTATGGCTACACCTTC. This sequence encodes CASRESNYGYTF.

This chain uses TRBV3-1 (or the pseudogene TRBV3-2) with TRBJ2-3; 10 nucleotides agree with TRBD2. From germline, CDR1 is LGHDT and CDR2 YNNKEL (reference sequence). V lost 3 bases and J lost 5; bases outside the gene matches: 11. The CDR3 runs to 17 residues. CDR3 amino acids: CASSQAIAGGPEDTQYF. The CDR3 nucleotides are TGTGCCAGCAGCCAGGCCATAGCGGGGGGCCCCGAAGATACGCAGTATTTT.

This clone appeared once. The genes are TRBV30 and TRBJ1-5; a possible D gene is TRBD1 (6 bases). In germline, CDR1 is GTSNPN, CDR2 SVGIG (reference sequence). The CDR3 runs 17 residues. Deletions cut 3 bases from V and 2 bases from J, with 20 bases between. This chain's CDR3 is CAWSRGRALGRNQPQHF. Here the CDR3 DNA reads TGTGCCTGGAGCAGGGGCAGGGCTCTTGGTCGCAATCAGCCCCAGCATTTT.

The J gene is TRBJ1-6, the V gene TRBV18, with 7 bases identical to TRBD1. Per the germline V gene, CDR1 is KGHSH and CDR2 is LQKENI. The CDR3 covers 14 residues. V dropped 2 bases and J dropped 7; count of bases not matched to a gene: 2. The CDR3: CASSPSGGNSPLHF. The CDR3 DNA is TGTGCCAGCTCACCATCAGGGGGGAATTCACCCCTCCACTTT.

This chain links TRBV3-1 (or the pseudogene TRBV3-2) with TRBJ1-2, with a possible D match to TRBD1 (6 bases). The CDR3 extends over 15 amino acids. In germline, CDR1 is LGHDT, CDR2 YNNKEL (reference sequence). Trimming left V 3 bases short and J 4 bases short, with 15 bases between. CDR3 loop: CASSHLGGRLYGYTF. The CDR3 coding sequence is TGTGCCAGCAGCCACCTGGGGGGGCGACTCTATGGCTACACCTTC.

The chain links TRBV6-2 or TRBV6-3 to TRBJ2-3; possibly TRBD2 for D (5 bases). Germline V gene lookup returns CDR1 MNHEY and CDR2 SVGEGT. CDR3 length: 14 residues. V was trimmed by 4 bases and J by 2 bases, leaving 10 bases between them. CDR3 amino acids: CASSLWEPTDTQYF. DNA of the CDR3: TGTGCCAGCAGTTTGTGGGAGCCCACAGATACGCAGTATTTT.

This rearrangement joins TRBV7-2 to TRBJ2-5; TRBD2 matches at 14 bases. The CDR3 is 19 amino acids. Germline CDR1 and CDR2: SGHTA and FQGNSA. Germline trimming cut 2 bases from V and 5 bases from J; bases unmatched to any gene: 13. The CDR3 DNA is TGTGCCAGCAGCTTAAGCCCCCCGACTAGCGGGAGGGCCGGGGAGACCCAGTACTTC. It is translated as CASSLSPPTSGRAGETQYF.

This clone was seen a few times. This rearrangement joins TRBV7-2 to TRBJ1-5; D unclear. The V end was cut by 3 bases, the J end by 4 bases, with 7 bases between. From germline, CDR1 is SGHTA and CDR2 FQGNSA. CDR3 size: 13 residues. The CDR3 reads CASSFGRNQPQHF. The CDR3 DNA reads TGTGCCAGCAGCTTCGGGAGGAATCAGCCCCAGCATTTT.

This rearrangement joins TRBV15 to TRBJ1-3; TRBD1 agrees at 12 bases. The germline gives CDR1 LNHNV, CDR2 YYDKDF (reference sequence). The CDR3 sequence is 18 residues long. Germline trimming cut 1 base from V and 6 bases from J; bases unmatched to any gene: 10. This chain's CDR3 is CATSRGGDRGRRENTIYF. CDR3 coding DNA: TGTGCCACCAGCAGAGGTGGGGACAGGGGGCGCCGAGAAAACACCATATATTTT.

The V call is TRBV5-5, the J call TRBJ1-1; 9 nucleotides line up with TRBD1. The CDR3 contains 16 residues. The germline V gene encodes CDR1 SGHKS and CDR2 YYEKEE (reference sequence). After removal of 3 bases from V and 10 bases from J, the junction contained 16 bases not matched to a gene. The CDR3: CASSSTGGGGTTRAFF. The CDR3 DNA follows: TGTGCCAGCAGCTCTACAGGGGGCGGTGGGACCACCCGAGCTTTCTTT.

V is TRBV29-1 and J is TRBJ2-1; D uncertain. The germline V gene encodes CDR1 SQVTM and CDR2 ANQGSEA. Trimming removed 7 bases from V and 8 bases from J, with 24 bases in between. The CDR3 is 15 residues long. The CDR3 coding sequence is TGCAGCGCCTTTCCCCCGAGGCTAGAAAAAGATGAGCAGTTCTTC. It translates to CSAFPPRLEKDEQFF.